This T cell receptor (beta chain) was captured by sequencing in a study of blood T cell repertoires in COVID-19. The germline CDR1 and CDR2 sequences are SEHNR and FQNEAQ (reference sequence). The CDR3 spans 15 residues. With 5 bases clipped from V and 8 bases from J, the junction kept 7 bases outside the gene matches. Measured with immunoSEQ multiplex PCR; TCRdb has only the in-frame clones, and not every one. Of hundreds of thousands of clones in the sample, 80% to 90% were seen once. In its sample, this clone was seen a few times. The chain links TRBV7-9 to TRBJ2-2; 11 nucleotides agree with TRBD2. The source of this sequence is a woman between 18 and 30 years old who had recovered from COVID-19. The source material was PBMCs or T cells enriched from blood (not recorded which). For the CDR3, the DNA is TGTGCCAGCAGCCGTGGGACTAGCGGTTTTGGGGAGCTGTTTTTT. Translating it yields CASSRGTSGFGELFF.